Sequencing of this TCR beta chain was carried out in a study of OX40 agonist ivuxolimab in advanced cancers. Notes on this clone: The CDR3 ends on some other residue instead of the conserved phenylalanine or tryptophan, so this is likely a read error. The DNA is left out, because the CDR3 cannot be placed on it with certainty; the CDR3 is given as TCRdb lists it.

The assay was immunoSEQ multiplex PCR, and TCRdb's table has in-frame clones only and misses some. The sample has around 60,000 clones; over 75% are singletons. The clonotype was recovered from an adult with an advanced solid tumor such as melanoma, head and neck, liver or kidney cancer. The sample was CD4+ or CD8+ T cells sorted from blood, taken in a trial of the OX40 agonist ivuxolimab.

CDR3 residues: CASGLAVAT. The rearrangement links TRBV12-5 to TRBJ1-2. Germline lookup yields CDR1 LGHNT and CDR2 FRNRAP. 9 amino acids form the CDR3, both terminal residues included.